Following are 28 T cell receptor beta chains from one sample sequenced in a study of CD8+CD57+ T cells in acquired aplastic anemia (dated by TCRdb to 2016 to 2018). TCRdb records Illumina HiSeq 2000 as the sequencer. Genomic DNA was used as template for profiling of TCR beta VDJ combinations and CDR3 sequences. Through fastp at Q25 and MiXCR, TCRdb rebuilt clones from the public reads, retaining in-frame beta chains. For every CDR3 protein sequence, its rows merge into one entry that carries the most common genes and DNA. The sample table shows approximately 220,000 distinct CDR3 sequences, and roughly 50% are seen once. Just under 20% of the sample is in the top ten clones. Patients chosen for sequencing had shown expansion of CD8+CD57+ cells by flow cytometry. Sequencing was done on a sample of sorted CD4+, CD8+, or CD8+CD57+ T cells (not recorded which) from PBMCs. These receptors came from a human donor with aplastic anemia.

J is TRBJ1-6 and V is TRBV7-9; the D gene is possibly TRBD1 (6 bases). With 3 bases removed from V and 9 bases from J, the gap between germline ends came to 15 bases. CDR1 is SEHNR and CDR2 is FQNEAQ in the germline V gene (reference sequence). This CDR3 spans 15 amino acids. In nucleotides, the CDR3 is TGTGCCAGCAGCTTGGAAGGGGGGGTTCGTTCACCCCTCCACTTT. Protein product: CASSLEGGVRSPLHF. The variable domain in full, with the rest retrieved from reference TRBV7-9 and TRBJ1-6, is DTGVSQNPRHKITKRGQNVTFRCDPISEHNRLYWYRQTLGQGPEFLTYFQNEAQLEKSRLLSDRFSAERPKGSFSTLEIQRTEQGDSAMYLCASSLEGGVRSPLHFGNGTRLTVT.

J is TRBJ1-2 and V is TRBV5-1; 9 bases match TRBD1. The V and J ends lost 4 bases and 4 bases, in that order; junction bases with no gene match: 5. CDR3 length: 14 amino acids. Germline V gene sequence: CDR1 SGHRS, CDR2 YFSETQ. The CDR3 coding sequence is TGCGCCAGCAGCCCGGAGGACAGGGGCTATGGCTACACCTTC. Its protein product is CASSPEDRGYGYTF.

This clonotype was observed a few times. The chain joins TRBV5-4 to TRBJ1-2; perhaps TRBD1 as D (6 bases). In germline, CDR1 is SGHNT, CDR2 YYREEE (reference sequence). The V and J ends lost 0 bases and 9 bases respectively, with 24 bases between them. The CDR3 covers 17 residues. In nucleotides, the CDR3 is TGTGCCAGCAGCTTGGACACAGGGAGCTTACACTCACAGAGCTACACCTTC. Translation: CASSLDTGSLHSQSYTF.

This clonotype was counted ten times or more. The chain is built from TRBV9 and TRBJ1-2, with D tentatively TRBD1 (5 bases). With 3 bases removed from V and 3 bases from J, the gap between germline ends came to 12 bases. Germline CDR1 is SGDLS and CDR2 is YYNGEE. The CDR3 contains 14 residues. DNA of the CDR3: TGTGCCAGCAGCGGTATCCGGGGGGACTATGGCTACACCTTC. Translation: CASSGIRGDYGYTF.

V gene TRBV20-1 combines with J gene TRBJ2-3; 11 nucleotides line up with TRBD2. This CDR3 is built from 13 residues. V dropped 5 bases and J dropped 6; count of bases not matched to a gene: 4. Germline V gene lookup returns CDR1 DFQATT and CDR2 SNEGSKA (reference sequence). Here the CDR3 reads CSAPSGGRDTQYF. The CDR3 DNA reads TGCAGTGCTCCTAGCGGGGGGCGGGATACGCAGTATTTT.

This clonotype was counted at least ten times. The rearrangement uses TRBV5-1 and TRBJ1-4, with 8 bases that match TRBD1. This CDR3 is 14 amino acids long. With V trimmed by 2 bases and J by 13 bases, 10 bases remained unmatched. The germline V gene encodes CDR1 SGHRS and CDR2 YFSETQ. CDR3 coding DNA: TGCGCCAGCAGCTTCGACAGGGGAGCTCAAGGACTGTTTTTT. This sequence encodes CASSFDRGAQGLFF.

The V call is TRBV29-1, the J call TRBJ2-5; 12 bases map to TRBD1. CDR3 length: 14 amino acids. Trimming took 5 bases from V and 5 from J; bases not matched to a gene: 6. CDR1 is SQVTM and CDR2 is ANQGSEA in the germline V gene. The CDR3 reads CSVLGQGARETQYF. The DNA of the CDR3 is TGCAGCGTTCTGGGACAGGGGGCACGGGAGACCCAGTACTTC.

V usage is TRBV7-9 and J usage is TRBJ2-1; D not resolved. There are 14 residues in the CDR3. The V gene's germline CDR1 is SEHNR and CDR2 FQNEAQ (reference sequence). Between the trimmed V and J ends, which lost 5 bases and 4 bases, there was a span of 12 bases. The CDR3 protein is CASSATSLYNEQFF. The CDR3, as DNA: TGTGCCAGCAGCGCCACTTCCCTATACAATGAGCAGTTCTTC.

This clonotype was detected many times. The chain links TRBV6-5 to TRBJ1-6, with D possibly TRBD1 on 6 matching bases. The V end lost 10 bases, the J end lost 4 bases, and 14 bases lay between the germline ends. The germline CDR1 and CDR2 sequences are MNHEY and SVGAGI. The CDR3 is 14 amino acids. CDR3 nucleotide sequence: TGTGCCACCAAAAGGGGGATTTATAATTCACCCCTCCACTTT. Its protein is CATKRGIYNSPLHF.

The J gene is TRBJ2-3, the V gene TRBV10-1; the match to TRBD1 covers 7 bases. The germline CDR1 and CDR2 sequences are WNHNN and SYGVQD (reference sequence). CDR3 length: 14 amino acids. The trim removed 4 bases at V and 2 bases at J, leaving 3 bases unmatched. The CDR3 coding sequence is TGCGCCAGCAGTGTGGGACAGACCACAGATACGCAGTATTTT. Translating it yields CASSVGQTTDTQYF.

The rearrangement links TRBV19 to TRBJ1-6, with a tentative D call TRBD1 (5 bases). Per germline, CDR1 LNHDA and CDR2 SQIVND (reference sequence). Between the trimmed V and J ends, which lost 4 bases and 13 bases, there was a span of 14 bases. The length of the CDR3 is 13 residues. The CDR3 sequence is CASSKASSGPLHF. CDR3 sequence (DNA): TGTGCCAGTAGTAAAGCCTCTTCAGGGCCCCTCCACTTT. Combining the CDR3 with reference TRBV19 and TRBJ1-6 gives the whole variable domain DGGITQSPKYLFRKEGQNVTLSCEQNLNHDAMYWYRQDPGQGLRLIYYSQIVNDFQKGDIAEGYSVSREKKESFPLTVTSAQKNPTAFYLCASSKASSGPLHFGNGTRLTVT.

J is TRBJ1-1 and V is TRBV7-2; 7 bases map to TRBD1. Germline V lookup: CDR1 SGHTA, CDR2 FQGNSA. With 1 base clipped from V and 8 bases from J, the junction kept 7 bases outside the gene matches. The CDR3 runs to 14 residues. The CDR3 is CASSLDGTAREAFF. The DNA of the CDR3 is TGTGCCAGCAGCTTAGACGGGACAGCCAGGGAAGCTTTCTTT.

This rearrangement joins TRBV20-1 to TRBJ2-6; TRBD2 aligns across 7 bases. Per the germline V gene, CDR1 is DFQATT and CDR2 is SNEGSKA (reference sequence). This CDR3 is 14 amino acids long. Trimming removed 4 bases from V and 11 bases from J; junction bases left unmatched: 11. The CDR3 sequence is CSATARTRVYVLTF. CDR3 nucleotide sequence: TGCAGTGCTACAGCTAGGACTAGGGTCTACGTCCTGACTTTC.

This clonotype was picked up many times. The V and J genes are TRBV5-6 and TRBJ2-5; 7 positions match TRBD1. Germline CDR1 is SGHDT and CDR2 is YYEEEE. Germline trimming cut 3 bases from V and 5 bases from J; bases unmatched to any gene: 4. The CDR3 loop spans 13 amino acids. The DNA for the CDR3 is TGTGCCAGCAGCTATGGGACAGTGGAGACCCAGTACTTC. Encoded protein: CASSYGTVETQYF.

In this sample, this clonotype turned up many times. The chain links TRBV5-1 to TRBJ1-2, with D possibly matching TRBD1 (5 bases). Looked up from germline, CDR1 is SGHRS and CDR2 is YFSETQ. V lost 4 bases to trimming and J lost 5 bases, with 15 bases between them. CDR3 size: 14 residues. CDR3 nucleotide sequence: TGCGCCAGCAGCCCAGGGACTGCCGATTATGGCTACACCTTC. It encodes CASSPGTADYGYTF.

This chain joins TRBV29-1 and TRBJ1-2; 8 bases align to TRBD1. The CDR3 runs 15 residues. Germline assignment: CDR1 SQVTM and CDR2 ANQGSEA. J gave up 7 bases and V 4 bases, and 14 bases lay outside the gene matches. CDR3 in amino acids: CSVGTGQVEVGGYTF. The CDR3 DNA follows: TGCAGCGTTGGGACAGGGCAGGTCGAGGTAGGTGGCTACACCTTC.

This chain links TRBV5-4 with TRBJ2-1; TRBD1 is a possible D gene (7 bases). V was trimmed by 1 base and J by 7 bases, leaving 15 bases between them. Germline CDR1 is SGHNT and CDR2 is YYREEE (reference sequence). This CDR3 spans 15 amino acids. The CDR3 DNA sequence: TGTGCCAGCAGCTTGAGGCAGGGGGGTGGAAATGAGCAGTTCTTC. This gives the protein CASSLRQGGGNEQFF.

In regard to this clonotype: A much larger clone is a single base away; this may be a read error. The CDR3 bases are TGTGCCAGCAGGCGGGGCAGGATAAGCGGCACTGAAGCTTTCTTT. Protein sequence: CASRRGRISGTEAFF. The J gene is TRBJ1-1, the V gene TRBV5-5; perhaps TRBD1 as D (5 bases). CDR3 length: 15 residues. V was pared by 5 bases and J by 4 bases, with 18 bases between. Germline loops: CDR1 SGHKS, CDR2 YYEKEE (reference sequence).

The chain employs TRBV29-1 and TRBJ2-7; the match to TRBD1 covers 10 bases. V lost 2 bases, J lost 3 bases, and 7 bases stayed unmatched. Per germline, CDR1 SQVTM and CDR2 ANQGSEA. The CDR3 has 15 residues. The CDR3 reads CSVERDRGADYEQYF. The CDR3 bases are TGCAGCGTTGAAAGGGACAGGGGTGCGGACTACGAGCAGTACTTC.

There are many counts of this clonotype. The chain carries TRBV7-2 and TRBJ1-5; possible D gene TRBD1, 6 bases. Germline-derived CDR1 and CDR2 are SGHTA and FQGNSA. The ends were cut back, 4 bases at V and 6 bases at J, with 19 bases in the middle. This CDR3 contains 16 residues. The CDR3 nucleotides read TGTGCCAGCAGCTCGTTACAGGGAAGGTTCAGTCAGCCCCAGCATTTT. Translated, it gives CASSSLQGRFSQPQHF.

The sample holds many counts of this clonotype. The J gene is TRBJ2-2, the V gene TRBV11-2; D uncertain. V was pared by 5 bases and J by 6 bases, with 16 bases between. Germline-derived CDR1 and CDR2 are SGHAT and FQNNGV. CDR3 length equals 15 residues. The CDR3 loop reads CASSPRVGLAGELFF. Written as DNA, the CDR3 is TGTGCCAGCAGCCCTCGGGTGGGGTTAGCCGGGGAGCTGTTTTTT.

The chain employs TRBV7-2 and TRBJ2-3; 7 positions match TRBD1. After removal of 3 bases from V and 1 base from J, the junction contained 7 bases not matched to a gene. The germline gives CDR1 SGHTA, CDR2 FQGNSA. The CDR3 length is 16 residues. CDR3 DNA sequence: TGTGCCAGCAGCTTGGCCAGACAGGGTGGCACAGATACGCAGTATTTT. Its translation: CASSLARQGGTDTQYF.

This clonotype was detected ten times or more. This rearrangement joins TRBV3-1 to TRBJ2-7; D possibly corresponds to TRBD2 (5 bases). The CDR3 runs 12 residues. From germline, CDR1 is LGHDT and CDR2 YNNKEL (reference sequence). Trimming took off 6 bases at V and 6 bases at J, with 12 bases between the two ends. The CDR3 is CASSRRAGEQYF. The CDR3, as DNA: TGTGCCAGCAGTCGCCGGGCGGGCGAGCAGTACTTC.

This chain uses TRBV29-1 with TRBJ1-2, with a weak D call TRBD1 (6 bases). The CDR3 is made up of 12 amino acids. Germline lookup yields CDR1 SQVTM and CDR2 ANQGSEA. Between the trimmed V and J ends, which lost 4 bases and 6 bases, there was a span of 12 bases. The CDR3, as DNA: TGCAGCGTTGTGGGGGGCGCGGATGGCTACACCTTC. It specifies CSVVGGADGYTF.

In this sample, this clonotype turned up a few times. The chain is built from TRBV4-1 and TRBJ1-4; 9 bases align to TRBD1. The CDR3 runs to 19 residues. V lost 6 bases and J lost 3; bases outside the gene matches: 17. CDR1 is MGHRA and CDR2 is YSYEKL in the germline V gene. CDR3 coding DNA: TGCGCCAGCAGATTCCATAAGGGGACAGGGAGGGGGGCTAATGAAAAACTGTTTTTT. It codes for CASRFHKGTGRGANEKLFF.

This clonotype has only a few counts. The DNA of the CDR3 is TGTGCCAGCAGTTTGGTCTCCTGGGGGGCTGAAGCTTTCTTT. This encodes CASSLVSWGAEAFF. The chain is built from TRBV27 and TRBJ1-1; D is perhaps TRBD1 (5 bases). The CDR3 is 14 residues long. V dropped 3 bases and J dropped 6 bases, with 14 bases sitting between them. Per the germline V gene, CDR1 is MNHEY and CDR2 is SMNVEV (reference sequence).

As regards this clonotype: Mismatch with germline at one junction end may stem from a read error. The chain joins TRBV29-1 to TRBJ1-2; perhaps TRBD1 as D (5 bases). Germline V gene lookup returns CDR1 SQVTM and CDR2 ANQGSEA. This CDR3 is 13 amino acids long. CDR3 DNA: TGCAGCGTTGAAGGCGGGGGGGACTATGGCGACACCTTC. It specifies CSVEGGGDYGDTF.

With respect to this clonotype: In this CDR3 the conserved last residue, phenylalanine or tryptophan, is missing, so a read error is likely. It is unclear where the CDR3 begins or ends on the DNA, so no DNA is shown, and the CDR3 is as TCRdb lists it. The chain couples TRBV7-8 to TRBJ2-3. CDR1 SGHVS and CDR2 FQNEAQ come from the germline V gene. Counting both end residues, the CDR3 totals 14 amino acids. The CDR3 loop reads CASKNRPSTDTQYL.